The 26 T cell receptor beta chains in this list originate from one sample, sequenced in a study of blood T cell repertoires in COVID-19 (dated by TCRdb to the early 2020s). Receptors were amplified or captured by the immunoSEQ multiplex PCR assay. What TCRdb holds here is the immuneACCESS table cut down to in-frame rearrangements. Part of the clones is not present; checked against another copy, under half of the missing clones reflect an unresolved V gene, and the others are unexplained. A total of approximately 170,000 clones appear in this sample, 86% of them only once. About 3.5% of the sample belongs to the ten largest clones. The sequencing sample was made of peripheral blood. The receptors were gathered from a man between 65 and 85 years old with acute or convalescent COVID-19.

This rearrangement joins TRBV14 to TRBJ2-3; the D gene is possibly TRBD2 (5 bases). CDR1 is SGHDN, CDR2 FVKESK, per germline. V was trimmed by 1 base and J by 1 base, leaving 9 bases between them. This CDR3 region has 15 residues. The CDR3 sequence: CASSQGGSGTDTQYF. CDR3 nucleotide sequence: TGTGCCAGCAGCCAAGGTGGTAGCGGCACAGATACGCAGTATTTT. The variable domain in full, with the rest retrieved from reference TRBV14 and TRBJ2-3, is EAGVTQFPSHSVIEKGQTVTLRCDPISGHDNLYWYRRVMGKEIKFLLHFVKESKQDESGMPNNRFLAERTGGTYSTLKVQPAELEDSGVYFCASSQGGSGTDTQYFGPGTRLTVL.

The chain is built from TRBV2 and TRBJ2-1; 10 bases are a match to TRBD1. The CDR3 sequence is 14 residues long. Germline CDR1 reads SNHLY; CDR2 reads FYNNEI. The V segment lost 10 bases and the J segment 7 bases; nucleotides outside the gene matches: 10. CDR3 sequence (DNA): TGTGCCACCAAAAGACAGGGGGCTGGGAATGAGCAGTTCTTC. Amino acids: CATKRQGAGNEQFF.

This clone was detected only once. V gene TRBV7-9 combines with J gene TRBJ1-6; 9 nucleotides match TRBD1. The CDR3 is 13 amino acids. The V gene end was trimmed by 5 bases and the J gene end by 11 bases; junction bases not matched to a gene: 4. CDR1 is SEHNR, CDR2 FQNEAQ, per germline (reference sequence). The CDR3 loop reads CASSTGGRTPLHF. Here the CDR3 DNA reads TGTGCCAGCAGCACAGGGGGCCGGACACCCCTCCACTTT.

The genes are TRBV7-3 and TRBJ2-7; 9 positions agree with TRBD2. The CDR3 contains 15 residues. Germline V gives CDR1 SGHTA, CDR2 FQGTGA. The ends lost 2 bases at V and 5 bases at J; junction bases unmatched: 7. The CDR3 sequence: CASSLGLAGLDEQYF. The CDR3, as DNA: TGTGCCAGCAGCTTAGGGCTAGCGGGACTCGACGAGCAGTACTTC.

The chain couples TRBV7-2 to TRBJ2-5; 8 bases are a match to TRBD2. In germline, CDR1 is SGHTA, CDR2 FQGNSA. Germline trimming cut 2 bases from V and 5 bases from J; bases unmatched to any gene: 7. This CDR3 spans 15 amino acids. DNA of the CDR3: TGTGCCAGCAGCTTAAGACGGGGGGGCCCGGAGACCCAGTACTTC. This translates into CASSLRRGGPETQYF. Based on the CDR3 plus reference TRBV7-2 and TRBJ2-5, the full variable domain is GAGVSQSPSNKVTEKGKDVELRCDPISGHTALYWYRQSLGQGLEFLIYFQGNSAPDKSGLPSDRFSAERTGGSVSTLTIQRTQQEDSAVYLCASSLRRGGPETQYFGPGTRLLVL.

The CDR3 reads CASSLHQGGNTEAFF. CDR3 DNA sequence: TGTGCCAGCAGCTTACACCAAGGGGGGAACACTGAAGCTTTCTTT. The chain recombines TRBV7-2 with TRBJ1-1; D might be TRBD1 (6 bases). Trimming shortened V by 2 bases and J by 1 base, and 11 bases separated the two germline ends. The CDR3 loop spans 15 amino acids. Germline assignment: CDR1 SGHTA and CDR2 FQGNSA.

This rearrangement joins TRBV19 to TRBJ1-2, with a tentative D call TRBD1 (5 bases). Deletions cut 7 bases from V and 7 bases from J, with 16 bases between. Germline assignment: CDR1 LNHDA and CDR2 SQIVND (reference sequence). The CDR3 contains 13 residues. DNA for the CDR3: TGTGCCAGTACGGCGGCGGGGCGAGGTGGCTACACCTTC. Translated: CASTAAGRGGYTF.

This clone showed up just a few times. The chain joins TRBV11-2 to TRBJ1-4; D may be TRBD1 (6 bases). The V end was cut by 5 bases, the J end by 10 bases, with 14 bases between. The CDR3 covers 13 residues. CDR1 is SGHAT and CDR2 is FQNNGV in the germline V gene. This CDR3 is CASSTLRGAKLFF. The CDR3 DNA reads as TGTGCCAGCAGCACCTTGCGGGGGGCAAAACTGTTTTTT.

The chain couples TRBV4-2 to TRBJ1-2, with 11 positions matching TRBD1. Looked up from germline, CDR1 is LGHNA and CDR2 is YNFKEQ. The CDR3 runs 14 residues. V dropped 4 bases and J dropped 8; count of bases not matched to a gene: 6. The CDR3 nucleotides read TGTGCCAGCAGCCCTGGGACAGGGGGTGAAGGCTACACCTTC. Its translation: CASSPGTGGEGYTF.

This clone was observed a single time. The CDR3 DNA reads as TGTGCCAGCAGTCCCCAACAGAGTAGCAATCAGCCCCAGCATTTT. As protein: CASSPQQSSNQPQHF. The chain joins TRBV28 to TRBJ1-5, with D unclear. The ends were cut back, 5 bases at V and 0 bases at J, with 11 bases in the middle. The CDR3 totals 15 residues. Germline V lookup: CDR1 MDHEN, CDR2 SYDVKM.

This clone has just a few counts. The CDR3 spells CASSKQPGYGYTF. CDR3 sequence (DNA): TGTGCCAGCAGCAAGCAACCCGGCTATGGCTACACCTTC. This sequence joins TRBV6-5 and TRBJ1-2; D unclear. V dropped 6 bases and J dropped 4 bases, with 12 bases sitting between them. Germline V gene lookup returns CDR1 MNHEY and CDR2 SVGAGI. CDR3 length: 13 amino acids.

This chain connects TRBV10-2 to TRBJ1-5, with 8 bases that match TRBD1. The J segment lost 7 bases and the V segment lost 2 bases, leaving 7 bases of the junction unmatched. The germline V gene encodes CDR1 WSHSY and CDR2 SAAADI. CDR3 length equals 15 residues. CDR3 in DNA: TGCGCCAGCAGTGAGAGGGACAGGTCCTGGCAGCCCCAGCATTTT. Translated: CASSERDRSWQPQHF.

The chain combines TRBV11-2 with TRBJ2-1; TRBD2 matches 7 bases. The CDR3 sequence is 13 residues long. The ends lost 5 bases at V and 13 bases at J; junction bases unmatched: 11. CDR1 SGHAT and CDR2 FQNNGV come from the germline V gene. The chain's CDR3 is CASSQVTGTIQFF. For the CDR3, the DNA is TGTGCCAGCAGCCAGGTGACCGGGACTATACAGTTCTTC.

The gene calls are TRBV19 and TRBJ1-1, with D perhaps matching TRBD1 (6 bases). This CDR3 region has 14 residues. V lost 0 bases to trimming and J lost 4 bases, with 9 bases between them. Germline V gene lookup returns CDR1 LNHDA and CDR2 SQIVND (reference sequence). As DNA, the CDR3 is TGTGCCAGTAGTATAGATGTACAGGGCACTGAAGCTTTCTTT. As protein: CASSIDVQGTEAFF.

The chain employs TRBV19 and TRBJ2-2; 8 nucleotides line up with TRBD2. V lost 7 bases, J lost 0 bases, and 7 bases stayed unmatched. From germline, CDR1 is LNHDA and CDR2 SQIVND (reference sequence). The CDR3 covers 16 residues. The CDR3 DNA reads TGTGCCAGTAACCCGAGGGGACTAGCGAACACCGGGGAGCTGTTTTTT. This translates into CASNPRGLANTGELFF.

This sequence joins TRBV6-6 and TRBJ2-7; a weak D match, TRBD2 (6 bases). Trimming pared 6 bases from V and 4 bases from J, leaving 13 bases between. The germline V gene encodes CDR1 MNHNY and CDR2 SVGAGI (reference sequence). The CDR3 loop spans 13 amino acids. Here the CDR3 DNA reads TGTGCCAGCAGCAACCCTAGCGAGTACGAGCAGTACTTC. It translates to CASSNPSEYEQYF.

This clone was seen only a few times. The chain is built from TRBV11-2 and TRBJ1-6, with 10 bases matching TRBD1. This CDR3 contains 16 residues. Per germline, CDR1 SGHAT and CDR2 FQNNGV. Trimming took 6 bases from V and 10 from J; bases not matched to a gene: 12. The CDR3 DNA reads as TGTGCCAGCAGTTTCCTATCCGGGACAGGGGTGTCACCCCTCCACTTT. The encoded protein is CASSFLSGTGVSPLHF.

This sequence joins TRBV5-1 and TRBJ2-3; D is perhaps TRBD1 (6 bases). This CDR3 spans 14 amino acids. Trimming took 0 bases from V and 6 from J, leaving 11 bases between them. Germline values: CDR1 SGHRS, CDR2 YFSETQ. The CDR3 loop reads CASSLVAQGDTQYF. The CDR3 DNA sequence: TGCGCCAGCAGCTTGGTGGCACAGGGCGATACGCAGTATTTT. The entire variable domain, with the rest obtained from reference TRBV5-1 and TRBJ2-3, is as follows: KAGVTQTPRYLIKTRGQQVTLSCSPISGHRSVSWYQQTPGQGLQFLFEYFSETQRNKGNFPGRFSGRQFSNSRSEMNVSTLELGDSALYLCASSLVAQGDTQYFGPGTRLTVL.

V and J are TRBV9 and TRBJ2-1, with 7 bases fitting TRBD2. The CDR3 is made up of 18 amino acids. CDR1 and CDR2 from the germline V gene are SGDLS and YYNGEE. The V segment lost 0 bases and the J segment 4 bases; nucleotides outside the gene matches: 13. The CDR3 DNA sequence: TGTGCCAGCAGCGTAGTCCTCTCGTTGGGGGGGGATTACAATGAGCAGTTCTTC. Its protein product is CASSVVLSLGGDYNEQFF.

This sequence joins TRBV28 and TRBJ2-7, with D perhaps matching TRBD2 (5 bases). This CDR3 has 12 amino acids. V was cut by 5 bases and J by 7 bases, with 12 bases left in between. The germline V gene encodes CDR1 MDHEN and CDR2 SYDVKM. The CDR3 nucleotides are TGTGCCAGCAGTGGGCGGGTCGCGGAGCAGTACTTC. This translates into CASSGRVAEQYF.

V gene TRBV4-1 combines with J gene TRBJ2-5; no firm D call. The CDR3 runs 13 residues. Deletions cut 4 bases from V and 6 bases from J, with 12 bases between. Looked up from germline, CDR1 is MGHRA and CDR2 is YSYEKL. DNA for the CDR3: TGCGCCAGCAGCCTGAGTAAAGAGAAGACCCAGTACTTC. It yields the protein CASSLSKEKTQYF.

V gene TRBV21-1 combines with J gene TRBJ2-3; the table's D call, TRBD2, was not checked against the DNA. TRBV21-1 counts as a pseudogene. This CDR3 comprises 16 residues. CDR3 in DNA: TGTGCCTATTTCACCCCGGCGGGAGGGCCGGAAGATACGCAGTATTTT. Its translation is CAYFTPAGGPEDTQYF.

This rearrangement joins TRBV5-1 to TRBJ2-3, with TRBD1 matching 7 bases. With V trimmed by 0 bases and J by 6 bases, 13 bases remained unmatched. Germline-derived CDR1 and CDR2 are SGHRS and YFSETQ. The CDR3 has 17 residues. The CDR3 is CASSLGRGQVYLDTQYF. The CDR3 nucleotides are TGCGCCAGCAGCTTGGGGCGCGGACAGGTTTATTTGGATACGCAGTATTTT.

The CDR3 bases are TGTGCCAGCTCACCATCCAGGGTTGTCTACGAGCAGTACTTC. This gives the protein CASSPSRVVYEQYF. This rearrangement joins TRBV18 to TRBJ2-7, with D maybe TRBD1 (5 bases). Trimming took 2 bases from V and 3 from J, leaving 11 bases between them. The CDR3 totals 14 residues. The germline gives CDR1 KGHSH, CDR2 LQKENI.

J is TRBJ2-2 and V is TRBV27; D perhaps matches TRBD2 (6 bases). The CDR3 is 16 residues long. Between the trimmed V and J ends, which lost 6 bases and 9 bases, there was a span of 23 bases. The germline gives CDR1 MNHEY, CDR2 SMNVEV (reference sequence). CDR3 sequence (DNA): TGTGCCAGCAGCTCAGCGGGCAGTCGAGACAACAGGGAGCTGTTTTTT. Translation gives CASSSAGSRDNRELFF.

The rearrangement uses TRBV5-1 and TRBJ1-3; D possibly corresponds to TRBD1 (6 bases). CDR1 and CDR2 from the germline V gene are SGHRS and YFSETQ. V lost 1 base to trimming and J lost 0 bases, with 8 bases between them. CDR3 length: 15 amino acids. Here the CDR3 DNA reads TGCGCCAGCAGCTTGACAGGGAACTCTGGAAACACCATATATTTT. It translates to CASSLTGNSGNTIYF.